The source of this TCR beta chain is a study of cytomegalovirus exposure and HLA in healthy donors. This clone was picked up a small number of times. Antigen specificity is unknown. With 60 Vbeta and 13 Jbeta primers, the PCR was carried out. The table came from immunoSEQ multiplex PCR; TCRdb's copy has only in-frame clones and leaves some out. The sample holds about 90,000 clones; less than 80% are singletons and the top ten take 20% to 25%. Findings and caveats of the study: Most subjects had HLA-A and HLA-B alleles reportedly predicted accurately by TCR beta sequences. Analysis was carried out at a later point, and it linked a missense DCLRE1C variant to TCR beta V- and J-gene trimming.

The source of this sequence is a woman aged 45-60 years in good health and CMV-seropositive. What was sequenced was PBMCs.

The CDR3 coding sequence is TGTGCCAGCAGTGAAGTGCTAGCAGTACGCAATGAAGCTTTCTTT. This translates into CASSEVLAVRNEAFF. The gene calls are TRBV6-1 and TRBJ1-1; D gene unclear. This CDR3 is 15 amino acids long. The germline gives CDR1 MNHNS, CDR2 SASEGT. Trimming took off 1 base at V and 7 bases at J, with 16 bases between the two ends.